Listed below are T cell receptor beta chains from one sample, sequenced in a study of cytomegalovirus exposure and HLA in healthy donors. The table came from immunoSEQ multiplex PCR; TCRdb's copy has only in-frame clones and leaves some out. The sample shows 100,000 to 150,000 clones, roughly 77% of them seen only once. The sequencing sample was made of PBMCs. The source of these receptors is a man aged 35 to 55 in good health and CMV-seronegative. Each CDR3 is given with its conserved first and last residue. A D gene is named only where the DNA matches it firmly. Only some rows state a clone size, as once, few, many or a class for expanded clones.

TRBJ2-6,TRBV28,TRBD1,-,CASSDRGSGANVLTF,TGTGCCAGCAGTGACAGGGGATCTGGGGCCAACGTCCTGACTTTC
TRBJ1-1,TRBV29-1,-,few,CSGTVMNTEAFF,TGCAGCGGGACAGTTATGAACACTGAAGCTTTCTTT
TRBJ1-1,TRBV11-2,-,-,CASRRYRAGAEAFF,TGTGCCAGCAGACGGTACAGGGCGGGGGCTGAAGCTTTCTTT
TRBJ2-5,TRBV6-1,-,-,CASSSQGLETQYF,TGTGCCAGCAGTTCACAGGGATTAGAGACCCAGTACTTC
TRBJ1-5,TRBV7-9,TRBD1,-,CASSSGQGGGNQPQHF,TGTGCCAGCAGCTCAGGACAGGGAGGTGGCAATCAGCCCCAGCATTTT
TRBJ1-1,TRBV27,TRBD1,-,CASSLSGTGMNTEAFF,TGTGCCAGCAGTTTATCCGGGACAGGGATGAACACTGAAGCTTTCTTT
TRBJ2-2,TRBV5-1,TRBD2,-,CASSRGLAGGPRELFF,TGCGCCAGCAGCAGGGGACTAGCGGGAGGGCCGCGGGAGCTGTTTTTT
TRBJ1-1,TRBV6-1,-,-,CASTRRQHTEAFF,TGTGCCAGCACTCGACGACAGCACACTGAAGCTTTCTTT
TRBJ2-7,TRBV10-3,-,-,CAISESFSRTYEQYF,TGTGCCATCAGTGAGTCGTTCTCCCGTACCTACGAGCAGTACTTC
TRBJ2-1,TRBV11-2,-,-,CASSLAGYNEQFF,TGTGCCAGCAGCTTAGCCGGTTACAATGAGCAGTTCTTC
TRBJ2-3,TRBV7-2,TRBD2,-,CASSPSGLSTDTQYF,TGTGCCAGCAGCCCTAGCGGCCTTAGCACAGATACGCAGTATTTT
TRBJ2-7,TRBV10-3,-,-,CAISEFPDYEQYF,TGTGCCATCAGTGAGTTTCCAGACTACGAGCAGTACTTC
TRBJ1-1,TRBV28,-,-,CASSPWRAQDTEAFF,TGTGCCAGCAGCCCTTGGAGGGCGCAGGACACTGAAGCTTTCTTT
TRBJ1-2,TRBV10-3,TRBD1,-,CAISEGGQGVSYGYTF,TGTGCCATCAGTGAGGGGGGACAGGGCGTTTCCTATGGCTACACCTTC
TRBJ1-3,TRBV7-8,-,-,CASSFRGGQSGNTIYF,TGTGCCAGCAGCTTTCGGGGCGGACAGTCTGGAAACACCATATATTTT
TRBJ1-2,TRBV28,TRBD1,-,CASRPTGGDGYTF,TGTGCCAGCAGACCCACAGGGGGGGATGGCTACACCTTC
TRBJ2-7,TRBV6-5,-,-,CASRTGTPVLEQYF,TGTGCCAGCAGGACCGGGACTCCCGTCCTGGAGCAGTACTTC
TRBJ2-2,TRBV19,-,once,CASSPPSVTGELFF,TGTGCCAGTAGTCCCCCGTCGGTCACCGGGGAGCTGTTTTTT
TRBJ2-1,TRBV7-6,-,-,CASSPQYGGSHEQFF,TGTGCCAGCAGCCCCCAGTATGGTGGGAGCCATGAGCAGTTCTTC
TRBJ1-1,TRBV5-8,TRBD1,-,CASSLSPGDRGYRNTEAFF,TGTGCCAGCAGCTTGAGTCCCGGGGACAGGGGGTATAGGAACACTGAAGCTTTCTTT
TRBJ2-7,TRBV11-2,-,-,CASSLAPFNEQYF,TGTGCCAGCAGCTTAGCCCCCTTTAACGAGCAGTACTTC
TRBJ2-1,TRBV7-2,TRBD1,few,CASSLGDSSYNEQFF,TGTGCCAGCAGCTTAGGGGACAGCTCCTACAATGAGCAGTTCTTC
TRBJ2-7,TRBV27,-,few,CATLDWVDEQYF,TGTGCCACCCTAGACTGGGTCGACGAGCAGTACTTC
TRBJ1-1,TRBV6-5,-,-,CASSSRGRGTEAFF,TGTGCCAGCAGTTCCCGGGGTCGGGGCACTGAAGCTTTCTTT
TRBJ2-5,TRBV15,-,-,CATSRQRNQETQYF,TGTGCCACCAGCAGACAGCGGAACCAAGAGACCCAGTACTTC
TRBJ2-7,TRBV4-3,-,-,CASSQTPLGEQYF,TGCGCCAGCAGCCAAACGCCCCTCGGGGAGCAGTACTTC
TRBJ2-1,TRBV7-2,TRBD1,-,CASSKGGQALNEQFF,TGTGCCAGCAGCAAAGGGGGACAGGCCCTCAATGAGCAGTTCTTC
TRBJ2-3,TRBV19,TRBD2,-,CASSTPGLAGADTQYF,TGTGCCAGTAGTACCCCGGGACTAGCGGGAGCGGATACGCAGTATTTT
TRBJ1-2,TRBV6-1,TRBD1,-,CASSWTGDYGYTF,TGTGCCAGCAGCTGGACAGGGGATTATGGCTACACCTTC
TRBJ1-4,TRBV5-1,-,few,CASSLGTEWGRGEKLFF,TGCGCCAGCAGCTTGGGTACGGAATGGGGCAGGGGTGAAAAACTGTTTTTT
TRBJ2-5,TRBV7-7,TRBD2,few,CASREGNEETQYF,TGTGCTAGCAGGGAGGGCAATGAAGAGACCCAGTACTTC
TRBJ1-2,TRBV6-5,-,-,CASTKTDYGYTF,TGTGCCAGCACCAAGACAGACTATGGCTACACCTTC
TRBJ2-1,TRBV7-6,TRBD1,-,CASSLATGDDEQFF,TGTGCCAGCAGCTTAGCAACAGGGGACGATGAGCAGTTCTTC
TRBJ2-2,TRBV4-2,TRBD1,-,CASSQEPPGGANTGELFF,TGTGCCAGCAGCCAAGAGCCCCCAGGGGGCGCGAACACCGGGGAGCTGTTTTTT
TRBJ2-2,TRBV6-6,-,few,CASSYPQGELFF,TGTGCCAGCAGTTACCCCCAGGGGGAGCTGTTTTTT
TRBJ1-2,TRBV9,TRBD1,-,CASSVDPGGRDLYGYTF,TGTGCCAGCAGCGTAGATCCAGGGGGGCGAGACCTCTATGGCTACACCTTC
TRBJ2-5,TRBV7-2,-,-,CASSLEQQETQYF,TGTGCCAGCAGCTTAGAACAACAAGAGACCCAGTACTTC
TRBJ2-7,TRBV25-1,TRBD2,-,CASSNLGGSKNYGQYF,TGTGCCAGCAGTAATTTGGGCGGGAGCAAAAACTACGGGCAGTACTTC
TRBJ2-7,TRBV18,-,-,CASSPYDRVGGEQYF,TGTGCCAGCTCACCATATGACAGGGTCGGGGGCGAGCAGTACTTC
TRBJ2-6,TRBV7-8,TRBD2,-,CASSSPGGGRANGLTF,TGTGCCAGCAGCTCACCGGGGGGTGGGCGAGCCAACGGCCTGACTTTC
TRBJ2-7,TRBV30,TRBD1,-,CAGGTGAYEQYF,TGTGCCGGCGGGACAGGGGCTTACGAGCAGTACTTC
TRBJ1-2,TRBV18,TRBD1,-,CASSPFDRDGGYTF,TGTGCCAGCTCACCATTCGACAGGGATGGTGGCTACACCTTC
TRBJ2-1,TRBV27,-,once,CASSYSDSSSYNEQFF,TGTGCCAGCAGTTATTCGGACTCGAGCTCCTACAATGAGCAGTTCTTC
TRBJ2-4,TRBV7-8,-,-,CASSLVVGLAKNIQYF,TGTGCCAGCAGCTTAGTTGTGGGACTAGCCAAAAACATTCAGTACTTC
TRBJ2-6,TRBV7-2,-,-,CASSLVPLRSPGANVLTF,TGTGCCAGCAGCTTAGTCCCCCTCCGGTCCCCTGGGGCCAACGTCCTGACTTTC
TRBJ2-1,TRBV28,-,-,CASSGASGPGSYNEQFF,TGTGCCAGCAGTGGGGCCTCCGGTCCGGGCTCCTACAATGAGCAGTTCTTC
TRBJ2-7,TRBV5-4,TRBD2,-,CASSAEPSGAYEQYF,TGTGCCAGCAGCGCCGAACCTAGCGGAGCCTACGAGCAGTACTTC
TRBJ2-7,TRBV30,-,-,CAWSGLSYEQYF,TGTGCCTGGAGTGGACTGTCCTACGAGCAGTACTTC
TRBJ2-3,TRBV5-1,-,-,CASSLEAGLTDTQYF,TGCGCCAGCAGCTTGGAGGCGGGGCTCACAGATACGCAGTATTTT
TRBJ1-2,TRBV6-1,-,once,CASSGPVRVQNYKYGYTF,TGTGCCAGCAGTGGGCCTGTACGAGTTCAAAACTATAAGTATGGCTACACCTTC
TRBJ2-1,TRBV7-3,-,-,CASSSNGGFSYNEQFF,TGTGCCAGCAGCTCGAACGGGGGTTTCTCCTACAATGAGCAGTTCTTC
TRBJ2-7,TRBV15,TRBD1,-,CATSRDRGRVQYF,TGTGCCACCAGCAGAGACAGGGGGCGGGTGCAGTACTTC
TRBJ2-7,TRBV6-6,-,-,CASSYGQSEQYF,TGTGCCAGCAGTTACGGGCAAAGCGAGCAGTACTTC
TRBJ2-3,TRBV5-6,TRBD2,-,CASSSSGVTDTQYF,TGTGCCAGCAGTTCTAGCGGAGTCACAGATACGCAGTATTTT
TRBJ2-7,TRBV19,TRBD2,-,CASSLLAGVSHEQYF,TGTGCCAGTTCACTTCTAGCGGGAGTGTCCCACGAGCAGTACTTC